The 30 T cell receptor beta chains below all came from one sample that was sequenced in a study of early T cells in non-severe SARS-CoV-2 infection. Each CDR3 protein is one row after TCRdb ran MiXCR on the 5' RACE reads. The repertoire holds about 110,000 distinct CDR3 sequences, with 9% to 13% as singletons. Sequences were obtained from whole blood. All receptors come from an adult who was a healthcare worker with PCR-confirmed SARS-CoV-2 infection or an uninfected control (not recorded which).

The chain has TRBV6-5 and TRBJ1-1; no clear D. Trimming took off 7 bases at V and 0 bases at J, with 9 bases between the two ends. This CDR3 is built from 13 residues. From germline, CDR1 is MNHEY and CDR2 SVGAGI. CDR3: CASTNGVNTEAFF. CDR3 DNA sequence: TGTGCCAGCACCAACGGGGTGAACACTGAAGCTTTCTTT.

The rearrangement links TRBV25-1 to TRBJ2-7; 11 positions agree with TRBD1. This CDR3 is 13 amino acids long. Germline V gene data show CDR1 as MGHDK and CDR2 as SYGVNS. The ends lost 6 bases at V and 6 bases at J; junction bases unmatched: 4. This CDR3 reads CASRGTGGGEQYF. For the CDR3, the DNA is TGTGCCAGCAGGGGGACAGGGGGAGGCGAGCAGTACTTC.

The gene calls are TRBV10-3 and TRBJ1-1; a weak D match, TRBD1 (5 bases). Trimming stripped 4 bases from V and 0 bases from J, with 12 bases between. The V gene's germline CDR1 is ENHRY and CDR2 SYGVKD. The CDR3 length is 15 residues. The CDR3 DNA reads TGTGCCATCAGTGGTCGGGGCTCCATGAACACTGAAGCTTTCTTT. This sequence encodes CAISGRGSMNTEAFF.

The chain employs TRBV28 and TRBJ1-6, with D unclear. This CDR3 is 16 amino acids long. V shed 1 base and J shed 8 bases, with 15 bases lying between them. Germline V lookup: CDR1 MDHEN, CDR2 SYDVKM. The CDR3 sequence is CASSLSIRPVDSPLHF. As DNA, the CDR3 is TGTGCCAGCAGTTTATCAATCCGCCCTGTAGATTCACCCCTCCACTTT. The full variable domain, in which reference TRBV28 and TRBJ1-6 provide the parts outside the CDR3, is DVKVTQSSRYLVKRTGEKVFLECVQDMDHENMFWYRQDPGLGLRLIYFSYDVKMKEKGDIPEGYSVSREKKERFSLILESASTNQTSMYLCASSLSIRPVDSPLHFGNGTRLTVT.

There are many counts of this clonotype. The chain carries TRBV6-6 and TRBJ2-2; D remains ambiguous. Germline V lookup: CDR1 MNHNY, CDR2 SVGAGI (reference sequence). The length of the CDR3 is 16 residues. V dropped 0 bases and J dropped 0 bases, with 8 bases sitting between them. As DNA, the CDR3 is TGTGCCAGCAGTTACTCTCGCCGGTCGAACACCGGGGAGCTGTTTTTT. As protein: CASSYSRRSNTGELFF.

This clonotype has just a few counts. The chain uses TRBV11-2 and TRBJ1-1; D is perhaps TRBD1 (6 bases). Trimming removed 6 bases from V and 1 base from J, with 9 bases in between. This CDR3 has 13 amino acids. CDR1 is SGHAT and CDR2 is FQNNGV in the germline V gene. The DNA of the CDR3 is TGTGCCAGCAGTGACAGGACGAACACTGAAGCTTTCTTT. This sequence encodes CASSDRTNTEAFF. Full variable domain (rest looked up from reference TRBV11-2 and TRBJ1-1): EAGVAQSPRYKIIEKRQSVAFWCNPISGHATLYWYQQILGQGPKLLIQFQNNGVVDDSQLPKDRFSAERLKGVDSTLKIQPAKLEDSAVYLCASSDRTNTEAFFGQGTRLTVV.

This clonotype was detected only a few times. This chain's CDR3 is CASSLDSGEQFF. CDR3 coding DNA: TGTGCCAGCAGTTTAGACTCGGGTGAGCAGTTCTTC. V usage is TRBV27 and J usage is TRBJ2-1, with D unclear. CDR1 MNHEY and CDR2 SMNVEV come from the germline V gene (reference sequence). Trimming stripped 2 bases from V and 9 bases from J, with 8 bases between. This CDR3 has 12 amino acids.

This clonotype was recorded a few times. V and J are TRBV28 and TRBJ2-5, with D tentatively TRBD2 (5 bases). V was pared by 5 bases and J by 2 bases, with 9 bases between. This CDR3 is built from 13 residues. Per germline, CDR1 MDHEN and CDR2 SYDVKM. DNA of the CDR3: TGTGCCAGCAGTACCCCGGGACAAGAGACCCAGTACTTC. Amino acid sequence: CASSTPGQETQYF.

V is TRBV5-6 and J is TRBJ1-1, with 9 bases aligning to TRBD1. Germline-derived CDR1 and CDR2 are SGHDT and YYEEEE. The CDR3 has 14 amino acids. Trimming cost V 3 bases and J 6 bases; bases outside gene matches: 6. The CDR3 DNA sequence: TGTGCCAGCAGCTCCCGGGACAGGGTGCCTGAAGCTTTCTTT. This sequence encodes CASSSRDRVPEAFF.

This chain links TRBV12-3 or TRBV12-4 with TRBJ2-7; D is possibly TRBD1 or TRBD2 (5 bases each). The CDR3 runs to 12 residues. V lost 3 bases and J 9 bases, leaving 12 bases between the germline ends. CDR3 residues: CASSFVRDGQYF. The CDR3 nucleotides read TGTGCCAGCAGTTTCGTCAGGGACGGGCAGTACTTC.

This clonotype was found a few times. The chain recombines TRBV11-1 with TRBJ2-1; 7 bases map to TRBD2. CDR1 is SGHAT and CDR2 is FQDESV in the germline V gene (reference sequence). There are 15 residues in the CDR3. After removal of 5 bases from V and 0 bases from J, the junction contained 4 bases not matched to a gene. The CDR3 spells CASSLGRGSYNEQFF. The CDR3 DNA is TGTGCCAGCAGCCTAGGGAGGGGCTCCTACAATGAGCAGTTCTTC.

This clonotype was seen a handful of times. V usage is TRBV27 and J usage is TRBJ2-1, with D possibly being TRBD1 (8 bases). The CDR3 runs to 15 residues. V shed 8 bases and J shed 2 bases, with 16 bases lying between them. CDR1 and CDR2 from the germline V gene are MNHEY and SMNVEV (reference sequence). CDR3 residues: CASGGGQETYNEQFF. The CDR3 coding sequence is TGTGCCAGCGGGGGGGGACAGGAAACCTACAATGAGCAGTTCTTC.

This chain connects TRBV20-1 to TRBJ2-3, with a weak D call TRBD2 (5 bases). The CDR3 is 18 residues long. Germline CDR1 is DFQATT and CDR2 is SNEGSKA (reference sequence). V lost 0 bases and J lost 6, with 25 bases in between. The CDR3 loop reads CSARDYRTFSPEADTQYF. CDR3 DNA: TGCAGTGCTAGAGATTATCGGACTTTTTCGCCTGAGGCGGATACGCAGTATTTT.

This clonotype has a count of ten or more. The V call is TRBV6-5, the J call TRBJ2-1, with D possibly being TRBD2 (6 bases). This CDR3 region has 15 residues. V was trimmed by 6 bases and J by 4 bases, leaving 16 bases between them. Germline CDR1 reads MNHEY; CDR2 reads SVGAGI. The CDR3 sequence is CASSPLLADYNEQFF. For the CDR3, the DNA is TGTGCCAGCAGCCCCCTCTTAGCGGATTACAATGAGCAGTTCTTC.

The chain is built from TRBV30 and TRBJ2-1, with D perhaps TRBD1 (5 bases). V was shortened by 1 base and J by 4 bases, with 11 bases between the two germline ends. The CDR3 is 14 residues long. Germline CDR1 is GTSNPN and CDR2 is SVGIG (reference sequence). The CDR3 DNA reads TGTGCCTGGAGTGGGACAACCCTATACAATGAGCAGTTCTTC. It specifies CAWSGTTLYNEQFF.

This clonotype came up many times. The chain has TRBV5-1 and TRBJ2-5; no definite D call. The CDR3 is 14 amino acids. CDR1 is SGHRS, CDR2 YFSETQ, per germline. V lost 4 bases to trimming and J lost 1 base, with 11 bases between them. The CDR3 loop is CASSPSGSQETQYF. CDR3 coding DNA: TGCGCCAGCAGCCCCTCAGGCAGCCAAGAGACCCAGTACTTC.

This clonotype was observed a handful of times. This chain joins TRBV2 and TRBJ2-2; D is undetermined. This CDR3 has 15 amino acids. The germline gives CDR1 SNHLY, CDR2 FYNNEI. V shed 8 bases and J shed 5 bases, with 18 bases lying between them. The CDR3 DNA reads TGTGCCAGCCACGGCGGAACTTTACCTACCGGGGAGCTGTTTTTT. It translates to CASHGGTLPTGELFF.

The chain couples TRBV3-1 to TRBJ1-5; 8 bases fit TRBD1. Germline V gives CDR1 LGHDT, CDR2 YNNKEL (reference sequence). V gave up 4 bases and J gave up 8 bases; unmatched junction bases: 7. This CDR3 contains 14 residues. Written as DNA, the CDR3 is TGTGCCAGCAGCCCCGGACAGGGAGGCGAGCCCCAGCATTTT. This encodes CASSPGQGGEPQHF.

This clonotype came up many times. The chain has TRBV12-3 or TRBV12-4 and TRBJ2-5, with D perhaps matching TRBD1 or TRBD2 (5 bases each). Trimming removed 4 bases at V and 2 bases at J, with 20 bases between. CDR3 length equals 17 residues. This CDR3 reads CASSSSPPGTAQETQYF. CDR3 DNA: TGTGCCAGCAGTTCATCCCCCCCCGGGACGGCACAAGAGACCCAGTACTTC.

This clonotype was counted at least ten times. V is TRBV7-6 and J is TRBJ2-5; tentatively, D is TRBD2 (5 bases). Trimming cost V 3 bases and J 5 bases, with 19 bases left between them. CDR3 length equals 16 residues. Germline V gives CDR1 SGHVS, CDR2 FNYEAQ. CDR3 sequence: CASSFGTSLPPETQYF. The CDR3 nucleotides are TGTGCCAGCAGCTTTGGAACTAGTCTTCCGCCTGAGACCCAGTACTTC.

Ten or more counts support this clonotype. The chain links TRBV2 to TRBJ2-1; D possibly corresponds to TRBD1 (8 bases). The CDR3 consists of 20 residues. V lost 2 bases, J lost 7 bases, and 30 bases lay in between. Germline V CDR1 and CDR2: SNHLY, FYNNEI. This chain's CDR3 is CASSESAGGVAGPPRNEQFF. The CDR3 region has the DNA TGTGCCAGCAGTGAATCGGCAGGGGGCGTAGCGGGTCCCCCCCGGAATGAGCAGTTCTTC.

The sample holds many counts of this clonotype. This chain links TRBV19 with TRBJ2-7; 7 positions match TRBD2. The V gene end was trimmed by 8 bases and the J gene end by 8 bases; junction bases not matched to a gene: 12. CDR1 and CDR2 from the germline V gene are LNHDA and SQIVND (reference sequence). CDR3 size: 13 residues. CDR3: CASQQRGGTQQYF. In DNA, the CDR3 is TGTGCCAGTCAACAGAGGGGAGGGACCCAGCAGTACTTC.

The chain's CDR3 is CSALNQAYNEQFF. The CDR3 nucleotides are TGCAGTGCCCTAAACCAGGCCTACAATGAGCAGTTCTTC. This rearrangement joins TRBV20-1 to TRBJ2-1; D is uncertain. Trimming took off 6 bases at V and 2 bases at J, with 11 bases between the two ends. The CDR3 loop spans 13 amino acids. Germline V gene data show CDR1 as DFQATT and CDR2 as SNEGSKA (reference sequence).

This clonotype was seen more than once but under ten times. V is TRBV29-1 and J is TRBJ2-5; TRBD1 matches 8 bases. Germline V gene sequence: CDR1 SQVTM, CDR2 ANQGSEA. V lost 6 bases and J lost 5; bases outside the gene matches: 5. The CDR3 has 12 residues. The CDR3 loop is CSVDRGSETQYF. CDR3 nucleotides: TGCAGCGTCGACAGGGGATCTGAGACCCAGTACTTC.

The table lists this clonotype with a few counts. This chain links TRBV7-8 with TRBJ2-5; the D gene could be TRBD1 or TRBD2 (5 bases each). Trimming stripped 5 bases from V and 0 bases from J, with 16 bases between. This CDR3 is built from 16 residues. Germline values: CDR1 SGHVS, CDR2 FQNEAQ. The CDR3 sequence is CASSPRGAINQETQYF. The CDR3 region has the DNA TGTGCCAGCAGCCCAAGAGGGGCTATAAACCAAGAGACCCAGTACTTC.

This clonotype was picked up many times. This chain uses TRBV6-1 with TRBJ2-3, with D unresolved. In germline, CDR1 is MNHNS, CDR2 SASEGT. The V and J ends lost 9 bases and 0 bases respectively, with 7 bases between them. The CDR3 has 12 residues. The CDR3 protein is CASRASTDTQYF. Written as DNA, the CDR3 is TGTGCCAGTCGGGCAAGCACAGATACGCAGTATTTT.

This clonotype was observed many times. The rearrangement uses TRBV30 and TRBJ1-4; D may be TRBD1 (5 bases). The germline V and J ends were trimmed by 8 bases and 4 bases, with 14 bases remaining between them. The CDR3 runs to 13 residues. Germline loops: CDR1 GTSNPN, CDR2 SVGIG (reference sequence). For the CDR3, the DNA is TGTGCCCTGCCGGGACGGGATAATGAAAAACTGTTTTTT. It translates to CALPGRDNEKLFF.

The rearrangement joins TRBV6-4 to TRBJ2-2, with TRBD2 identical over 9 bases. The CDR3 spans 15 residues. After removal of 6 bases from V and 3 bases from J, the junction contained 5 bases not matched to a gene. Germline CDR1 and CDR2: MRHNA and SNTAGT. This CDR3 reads CASSVTSGYTGELFF. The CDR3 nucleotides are TGTGCCAGCAGCGTGACTAGCGGATACACCGGGGAGCTGTTTTTT.

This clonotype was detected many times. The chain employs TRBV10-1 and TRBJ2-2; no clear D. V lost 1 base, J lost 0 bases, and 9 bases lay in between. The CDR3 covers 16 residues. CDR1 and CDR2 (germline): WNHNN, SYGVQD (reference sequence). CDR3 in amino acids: CASSEFGQANTGELFF. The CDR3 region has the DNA TGCGCCAGCAGTGAGTTTGGTCAGGCGAACACCGGGGAGCTGTTTTTT.

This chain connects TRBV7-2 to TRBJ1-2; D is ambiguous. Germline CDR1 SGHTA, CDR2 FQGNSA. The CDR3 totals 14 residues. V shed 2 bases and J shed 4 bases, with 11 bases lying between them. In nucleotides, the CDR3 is TGTGCCAGCAGCTTAAGTCCGGGAACCTATGGCTACACCTTC. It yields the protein CASSLSPGTYGYTF.